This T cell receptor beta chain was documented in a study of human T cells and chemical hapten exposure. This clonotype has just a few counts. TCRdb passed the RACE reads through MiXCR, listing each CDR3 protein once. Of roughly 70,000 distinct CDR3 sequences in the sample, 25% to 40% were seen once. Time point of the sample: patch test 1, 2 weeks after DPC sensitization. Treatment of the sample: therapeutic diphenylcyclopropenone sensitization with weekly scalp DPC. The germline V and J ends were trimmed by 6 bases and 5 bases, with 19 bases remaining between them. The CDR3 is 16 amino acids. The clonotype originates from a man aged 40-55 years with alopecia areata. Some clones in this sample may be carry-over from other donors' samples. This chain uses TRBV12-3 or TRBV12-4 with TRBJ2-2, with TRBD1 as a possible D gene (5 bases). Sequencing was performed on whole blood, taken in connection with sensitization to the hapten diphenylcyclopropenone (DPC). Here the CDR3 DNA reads TGTGCCAGCAGCAGTTCCGGGCAGGGAAGGACCGGGGAGCTGTTTTTT. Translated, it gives CASSSSGQGRTGELFF.